The clone carrying this T cell receptor (beta chain) has more than one count but fewer than ten. This specimen comes from a study of blood T cells in healthy people across ages. With a J-beta primer mix and a sample-barcoded 5' primer, a second PCR ran roughly 7 to 11 cycles. TCRdb independently ran MiXCR on the 5' RACE reads; one entry per CDR3 protein. In the table there are 920,000 or so distinct CDR3 sequences, more than 40% of which are singletons. The ends lost 4 bases at V and 2 bases at J; junction bases unmatched: 8. Germline CDR1 is SGHRS and CDR2 is YFSETQ. The CDR3 extends over 15 amino acids.

The TCR comes from a woman aged 55 to 70 in good health. The source material was blood. The J gene is TRBJ2-5, the V gene TRBV5-1, with TRBD2 matching over 7 bases. This CDR3 reads CASSTFSSGQETQYF. The DNA for the CDR3 is TGCGCCAGCAGCACCTTTTCTAGCGGACAAGAGACCCAGTACTTC.